The entry below describes one T cell receptor (beta chain). Its target is unknown. The data were obtained in a study of chemoradiotherapy in HPV16-positive cancers. General observations from the study: During treatment, candidate HPV-specific clones and E7-related motifs expanded in tumor. Only a couple of HPV16-positive patients supplied the functional HPV-specificity definition. HPV-responsive T-cell expansion during chemoradiotherapy was linked to improved recurrence-free survival in HPV16-positive patients.

Measured with immunoSEQ multiplex PCR; TCRdb has only the in-frame clones, and not every one. The sample holds tens of thousands of clones, approximately 73% seen once. Over chemoradiotherapy, repertoires were sampled more than once. The CDR3 runs 11 residues. CDR1 is MNHNS, CDR2 SASEGT, per germline. Trimming left V 6 bases short and J 7 bases short, with 7 bases between. This chain links TRBV6-1 with TRBJ2-1; D gene uncertain. The TCR comes from a human donor with HPV-associated anogenital cancer. The source material was blood, sampled from a patient who underwent chemoradiotherapy. The CDR3 DNA follows: TGTGCCAGCAGACAAAGAAATGAGCAGTTCTTC. It is translated as CASRQRNEQFF.